These 14 T cell receptor beta chains came from one sample sequenced in a study of cytotoxic CD8 clonotypes in ibrutinib-treated CLL (dated by TCRdb to the early 2020s). Per the publication, the time point label means: 12 to 13 months on ibrutinib. The library was produced with the immunoSEQ multiplex PCR assay. The table comes from immuneACCESS by way of TCRdb, which keeps in-frame sequences with V and J called. Part of the clones is missing from these tables; in studies checked, under half for an unresolved V gene and the rest for unknown reasons. This sample is represented by around 160,000 clones; roughly 77% of them were singletons. Roughly 2% of the sample rests with the top ten. The source material was PBMCs, sampled after 12 months of ibrutinib treatment. These TCRs come from a human donor with chronic lymphocytic leukemia.

This chain links TRBV7-3 with TRBJ2-1; weak D call: TRBD2 (6 bases). The CDR3 totals 13 residues. CDR1 and CDR2 (germline): SGHTA, FQGTGA. Trimming stripped 0 bases from V and 14 bases from J, with 14 bases between. CDR3 loop: CASSLTLGGVEFF. The CDR3 DNA follows: TGTGCCAGCAGCTTAACGTTGGGGGGTGTAGAGTTCTTC.

The gene calls are TRBV5-1 and TRBJ2-2; D might be TRBD1 (5 bases). The CDR3 totals 15 residues. Germline lookup yields CDR1 SGHRS and CDR2 YFSETQ. V was cut by 0 bases and J by 2 bases, with 8 bases left in between. CDR3 sequence: CASSLGGQNTGELFF. As DNA, the CDR3 is TGCGCCAGCAGCTTGGGTGGACAAAACACCGGGGAGCTGTTTTTT.

This clone was detected only once. The V and J genes are TRBV27 and TRBJ1-5; D is uncertain. This CDR3 spans 15 amino acids. V was cut by 8 bases and J by 4 bases, with 18 bases left in between. Germline values: CDR1 MNHEY, CDR2 SMNVEV (reference sequence). The CDR3, as DNA: TGTGCCAGCCGTTCTTTGGGTTATGGGAATCAGCCCCAGCATTTT. It translates to CASRSLGYGNQPQHF.

The genes are TRBV19 and TRBJ2-1; 9 nucleotides agree with TRBD2. The CDR3 is 16 amino acids. V shed 7 bases, J shed 8 bases, and the junction held 15 bases outside the gene matches. Germline V gene data show CDR1 as LNHDA and CDR2 as SQIVND (reference sequence). As DNA, the CDR3 is TGTGCCAGTAACCCCCGGATTGGCGGGGGGGCCTATGAGCAGTTCTTC. Translating gives CASNPRIGGGAYEQFF.

This chain connects TRBV11-2 to TRBJ2-1; D may be TRBD2 (5 bases). Per germline, CDR1 SGHAT and CDR2 FQNNGV. The CDR3 covers 13 residues. Between the trimmed V and J ends, which lost 2 bases and 8 bases, there was a span of 10 bases. This CDR3 reads CASSLLPGYEQFF. The CDR3 bases are TGTGCCAGCAGCTTATTGCCGGGGTATGAGCAGTTCTTC.

The J gene is TRBJ1-6, the V gene TRBV30; 7 bases agree with TRBD1. V shed 0 bases and J 7 bases; nucleotides not matched to a gene: 6. This CDR3 has 15 amino acids. From germline, CDR1 is GTSNPN and CDR2 SVGIG (reference sequence). CDR3 sequence (DNA): TGTGCCTGGAGTGTCGGGACAGTCTCAAATTCACCCCTCCACTTT. This codes for CAWSVGTVSNSPLHF.

This chain joins TRBV29-1 and TRBJ2-2; no reliable D call. The CDR3 extends over 14 amino acids. CDR1 and CDR2 from the germline V gene are SQVTM and ANQGSEA. V shed 7 bases and J shed 0 bases, with 12 bases lying between them. In nucleotides, the CDR3 is TGCAGCGCGGGCCCCCCTACGAACACCGGGGAGCTGTTTTTT. As protein: CSAGPPTNTGELFF.

This sequence joins TRBV4-3 and TRBJ1-2, with 7 bases fitting TRBD1. Germline V gene data show CDR1 as LGHNA and CDR2 as YSLEER. The CDR3 consists of 19 residues. V shed 1 base and J 3 bases; nucleotides not matched to a gene: 17. DNA for the CDR3: TGCGCCAGCAGCCAAGCTTCTCACTCCCCAGGGGGTAGGGACTATGGCTACACCTTC. As protein: CASSQASHSPGGRDYGYTF.

V and J are TRBV18 and TRBJ2-5; D is ambiguous. This CDR3 has 15 amino acids. Trimming shortened V by 1 base and J by 4 bases, and 13 bases separated the two germline ends. The germline CDR1 and CDR2 sequences are KGHSH and LQKENI. The CDR3 DNA follows: TGTGCCAGCTCACCACGGTGGAGTGCGGCAGAGACCCAGTACTTC. It specifies CASSPRWSAAETQYF.

The sample holds a few counts of this clone. The rearrangement uses TRBV28 and TRBJ1-5; D not resolved. Germline assignment: CDR1 MDHEN and CDR2 SYDVKM. This CDR3 has 13 amino acids. Trimming shortened V by 5 bases and J by 7 bases, and 12 bases separated the two germline ends. CDR3 coding DNA: TGTGCCAGCAGTCCAAATAAGTACCAGCCCCAGCATTTT. It is translated as CASSPNKYQPQHF.

V usage is TRBV19 and J usage is TRBJ2-1, with no clear D. Per germline, CDR1 LNHDA and CDR2 SQIVND (reference sequence). The CDR3 contains 15 residues. The V and J ends lost 3 bases and 0 bases respectively, with 9 bases between them. The CDR3 sequence is CASSIGFGSYNEQFF. In nucleotides, the CDR3 is TGTGCCAGTAGTATCGGCTTCGGCTCCTACAATGAGCAGTTCTTC.

The chain has TRBV5-4 and TRBJ2-6; D not certain. The length of the CDR3 is 12 residues. The V gene's germline CDR1 is SGHNT and CDR2 YYREEE (reference sequence). The germline V and J ends were trimmed by 9 bases and 2 bases, with 6 bases remaining between them. The DNA for the CDR3 is TGTGCCACCCGCCCTGGGGCCAACGTCCTGACTTTC. It encodes CATRPGANVLTF.

The table lists this clone with a few counts. The chain recombines TRBV19 with TRBJ1-1; D is undetermined. This CDR3 comprises 11 residues. The V gene lost 8 bases and the J gene lost 3 bases, with 7 bases spanning the gap. Per the germline V gene, CDR1 is LNHDA and CDR2 is SQIVND (reference sequence). The CDR3 loop is CASHRDTEAFF. CDR3 bases: TGTGCCAGTCACCGGGACACTGAAGCTTTCTTT.

J is TRBJ2-3 and V is TRBV7-2; TRBD1 aligns across 8 bases. Trimming removed 6 bases from V and 3 bases from J; junction bases left unmatched: 8. This CDR3 spans 15 amino acids. Germline CDR1 SGHTA, CDR2 FQGNSA. The CDR3 coding sequence is TGTGCCAGCAGGGGGGACAGGAGGACGACAGATACGCAGTATTTT. As protein: CASRGDRRTTDTQYF.